This entry is about one T cell receptor (beta chain). Authors' processing steps: From reference gene primer amplification, estimates of nucleated cell counts were derived. The protocol was immunoSEQ multiplex PCR, while the TCRdb copy is restricted to in-frame clones and leaves out a portion. V, J and clone size were drawn from that table, and D and trimming were deduced from the DNA. The table has about 72,000 clones, more than 75% seen once. V gave up 4 bases and J gave up 10 bases, with 19 bases separating them. The CDR3 contains 15 residues. The germline gives CDR1 KGHDR, CDR2 SFDVKD. This entry belongs to a study of blood T cell repertoires in COVID-19. About the study: Spain, Italy and the United States supplied samples that represented acute and convalescent COVID-19. The cDNA or gDNA used as material had been derived from T cells, B-cell-depleted T cells, or PBMCs.

The TCR sequence derives from a man in his sixties or seventies with active or convalescent COVID-19. The source material was peripheral blood. V usage is TRBV24-1 and J usage is TRBJ2-1; D might be TRBD2 (5 bases). This chain's CDR3 is CATSDLRGRSREQFF. For the CDR3, the DNA is TGTGCCACCAGTGACTTAAGAGGGAGATCTAGAGAGCAGTTCTTC.